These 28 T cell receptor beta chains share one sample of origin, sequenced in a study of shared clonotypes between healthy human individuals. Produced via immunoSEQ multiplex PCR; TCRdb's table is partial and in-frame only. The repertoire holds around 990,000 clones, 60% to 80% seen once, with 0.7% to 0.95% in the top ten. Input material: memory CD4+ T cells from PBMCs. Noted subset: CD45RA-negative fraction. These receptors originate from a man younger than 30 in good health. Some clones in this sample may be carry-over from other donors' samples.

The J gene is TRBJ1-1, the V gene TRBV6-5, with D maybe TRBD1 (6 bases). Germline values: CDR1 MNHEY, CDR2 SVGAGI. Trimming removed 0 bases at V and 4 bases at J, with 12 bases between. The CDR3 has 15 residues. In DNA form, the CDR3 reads TGTGCCAGCAGTTACTCTGGGGGGCTGGGCACTGAAGCTTTCTTT. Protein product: CASSYSGGLGTEAFF.

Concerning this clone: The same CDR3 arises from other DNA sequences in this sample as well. In DNA, the CDR3 is TGTGCCAGCAGTTACCGTAGCAATCAGCCCCAGCATTTT. Its translation: CASSYRSNQPQHF. This chain links TRBV6-5 with TRBJ1-5; no reliable D call. CDR1 and CDR2 (germline): MNHEY, SVGAGI. Trimming removed 2 bases at V and 0 bases at J, with 2 bases between. The CDR3 is made up of 13 amino acids.

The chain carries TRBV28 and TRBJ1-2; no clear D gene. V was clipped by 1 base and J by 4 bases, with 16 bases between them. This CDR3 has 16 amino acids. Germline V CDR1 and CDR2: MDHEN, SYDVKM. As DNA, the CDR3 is TGTGCCAGCAGTTTATTGGTGGCTCAGGTGGGCTATGGCTACACCTTC. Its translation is CASSLLVAQVGYGYTF.

The CDR3, as DNA: TGCAGCGTGAAGGCTTTTACCTGGGACGAGCAGTACTTC. Translation gives CSVKAFTWDEQYF. This rearrangement joins TRBV29-1 to TRBJ2-7; D call uncertain. CDR1 SQVTM and CDR2 ANQGSEA come from the germline V gene. The CDR3 sequence is 13 residues long. Trimming left V 6 bases short and J 5 bases short, with 17 bases between.

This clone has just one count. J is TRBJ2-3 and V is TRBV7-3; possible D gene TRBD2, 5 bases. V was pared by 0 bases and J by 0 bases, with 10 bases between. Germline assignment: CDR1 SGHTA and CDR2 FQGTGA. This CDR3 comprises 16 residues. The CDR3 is CASSLTSRLSTDTQYF. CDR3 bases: TGTGCCAGCAGCTTAACGTCGAGACTAAGCACAGATACGCAGTATTTT. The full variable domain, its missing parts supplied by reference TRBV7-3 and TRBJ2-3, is GAGVSQTPSNKVTEKGKYVELRCDPISGHTALYWYRQSLGQGPEFLIYFQGTGAADDSGLPNDRFFAVRPEGSVSTLKIQRTERGDSAVYLCASSLTSRLSTDTQYFGPGTRLTVL.

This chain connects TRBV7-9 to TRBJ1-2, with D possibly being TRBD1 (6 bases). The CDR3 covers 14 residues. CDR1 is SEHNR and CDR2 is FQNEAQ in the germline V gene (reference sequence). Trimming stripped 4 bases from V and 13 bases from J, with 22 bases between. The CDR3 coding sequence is TGTGCCAGCAGCTCTACTGAACGGCAGGGGCCACGCACCTTC. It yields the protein CASSSTERQGPRTF.

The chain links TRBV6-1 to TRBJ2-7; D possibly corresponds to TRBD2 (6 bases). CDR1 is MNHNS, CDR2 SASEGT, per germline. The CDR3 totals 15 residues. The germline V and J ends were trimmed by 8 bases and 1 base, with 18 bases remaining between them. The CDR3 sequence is CASRLAGPASYEQYF. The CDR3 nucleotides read TGTGCCAGCCGTCTTGCGGGACCCGCTTCCTACGAGCAGTACTTC.

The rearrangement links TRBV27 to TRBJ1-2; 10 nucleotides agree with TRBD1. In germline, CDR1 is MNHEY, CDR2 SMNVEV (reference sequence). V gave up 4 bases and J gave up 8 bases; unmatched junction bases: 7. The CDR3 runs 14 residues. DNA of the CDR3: TGTGCCAGCAGTTCACCCCGGACAGGGGGGGGCTACACCTTC. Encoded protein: CASSSPRTGGGYTF.

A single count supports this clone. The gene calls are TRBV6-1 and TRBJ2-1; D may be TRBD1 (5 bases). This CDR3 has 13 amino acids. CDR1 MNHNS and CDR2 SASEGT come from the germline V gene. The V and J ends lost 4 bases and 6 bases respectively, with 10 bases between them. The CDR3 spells CASSAPGPNEQFF. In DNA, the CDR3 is TGTGCCAGCAGTGCCCCAGGGCCCAATGAGCAGTTCTTC.

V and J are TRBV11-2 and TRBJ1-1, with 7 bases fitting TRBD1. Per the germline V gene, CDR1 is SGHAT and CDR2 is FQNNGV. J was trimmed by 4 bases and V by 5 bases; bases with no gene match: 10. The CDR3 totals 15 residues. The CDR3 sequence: CASSPYRGGGTEAFF. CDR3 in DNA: TGTGCCAGCAGCCCATACAGGGGTGGTGGCACTGAAGCTTTCTTT.

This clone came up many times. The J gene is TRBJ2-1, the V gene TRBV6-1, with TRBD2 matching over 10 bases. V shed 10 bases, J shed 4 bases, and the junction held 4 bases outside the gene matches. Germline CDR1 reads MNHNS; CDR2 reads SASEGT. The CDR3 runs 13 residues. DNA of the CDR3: TGTGCCATCCGGACTAGCGGATACAATGAGCAGTTCTTC. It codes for CAIRTSGYNEQFF.

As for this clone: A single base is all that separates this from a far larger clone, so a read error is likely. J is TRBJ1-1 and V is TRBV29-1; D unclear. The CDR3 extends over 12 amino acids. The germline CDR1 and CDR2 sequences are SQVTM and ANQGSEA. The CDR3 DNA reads TGCAGCGTTTCTTCCGGGAACACTGAAGTTTTCTTT. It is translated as CSVSSGNTEVFF. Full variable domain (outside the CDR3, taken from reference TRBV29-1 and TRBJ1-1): SAVISQKPSRDICQRGTSLTIQCQVDSQVTMMFWYRQQPGQSLTLIATANQGSEATYESGFVIDKFPISRPNLTFSTLTVSNMSPEDSSIYLCSVSSGNTEVFFGQGTRLTVV.

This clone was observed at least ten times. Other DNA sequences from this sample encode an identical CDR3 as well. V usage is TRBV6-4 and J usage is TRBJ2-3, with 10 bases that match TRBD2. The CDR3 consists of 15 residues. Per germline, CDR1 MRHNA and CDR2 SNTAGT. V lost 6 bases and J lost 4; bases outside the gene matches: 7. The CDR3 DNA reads TGTGCCAGCAGGAGGACTAGCGGAGGACCAGATACGCAGTATTTT. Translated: CASRRTSGGPDTQYF.

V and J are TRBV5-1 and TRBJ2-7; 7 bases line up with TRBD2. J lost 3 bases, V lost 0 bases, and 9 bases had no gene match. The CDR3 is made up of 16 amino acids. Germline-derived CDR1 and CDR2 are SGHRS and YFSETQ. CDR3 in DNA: TGCGCCAGCAGCTTGGGGTCTCGGGGGGATTTCTACGAGCAGTACTTC. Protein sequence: CASSLGSRGDFYEQYF.

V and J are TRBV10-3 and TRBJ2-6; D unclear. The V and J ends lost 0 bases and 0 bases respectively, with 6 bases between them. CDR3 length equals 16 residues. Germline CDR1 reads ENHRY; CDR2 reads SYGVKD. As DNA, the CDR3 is TGTGCCATCAGTGAGTCGTTGGGCTCTGGGGCCAACGTCCTGACTTTC. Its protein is CAISESLGSGANVLTF.

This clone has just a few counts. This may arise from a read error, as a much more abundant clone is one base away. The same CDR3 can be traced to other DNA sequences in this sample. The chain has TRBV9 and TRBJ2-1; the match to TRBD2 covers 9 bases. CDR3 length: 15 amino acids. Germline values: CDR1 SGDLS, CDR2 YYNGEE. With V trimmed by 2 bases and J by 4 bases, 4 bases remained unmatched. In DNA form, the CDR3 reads TGTGCCAGCAGCGTTAGCGGGAGTGGGTACAATGAGCAGTTCTTC. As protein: CASSVSGSGYNEQFF.

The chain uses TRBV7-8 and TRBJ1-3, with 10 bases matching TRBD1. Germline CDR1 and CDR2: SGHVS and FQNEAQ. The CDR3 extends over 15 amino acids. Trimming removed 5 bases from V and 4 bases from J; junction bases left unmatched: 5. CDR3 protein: CASSGRQGAGNTIYF. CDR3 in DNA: TGTGCCAGCAGCGGCAGACAGGGGGCAGGAAACACCATATATTTT.

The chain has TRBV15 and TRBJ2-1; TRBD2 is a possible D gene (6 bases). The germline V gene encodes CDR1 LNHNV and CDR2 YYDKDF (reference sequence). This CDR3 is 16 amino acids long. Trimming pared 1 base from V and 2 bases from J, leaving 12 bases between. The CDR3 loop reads CATSRGLARTYNEQFF. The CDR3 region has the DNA TGTGCCACCAGCAGAGGGCTAGCGCGTACCTACAATGAGCAGTTCTTC.

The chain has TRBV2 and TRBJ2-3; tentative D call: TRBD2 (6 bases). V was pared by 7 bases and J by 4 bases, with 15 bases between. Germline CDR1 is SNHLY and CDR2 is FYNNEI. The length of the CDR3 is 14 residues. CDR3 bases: TGTGCCAGCATCCTTTGGGGGGACCCAGATACGCAGTATTTT. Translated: CASILWGDPDTQYF.

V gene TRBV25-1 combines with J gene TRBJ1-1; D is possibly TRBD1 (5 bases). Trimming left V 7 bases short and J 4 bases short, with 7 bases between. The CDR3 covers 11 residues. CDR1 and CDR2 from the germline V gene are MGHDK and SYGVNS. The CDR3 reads CASKRGTEAFF. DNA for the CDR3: TGTGCCAGCAAGAGGGGCACTGAAGCTTTCTTT.

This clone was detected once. The CDR3 spells CASSMGRRAGSYEQYF. The CDR3 DNA is TGTGCCAGTAGTATGGGTCGGCGGGCCGGCTCCTACGAGCAGTACTTC. This sequence joins TRBV19 and TRBJ2-7; tentative D call: TRBD2 (5 bases). Deletions cut 3 bases from V and 0 bases from J, with 15 bases between. CDR3 length equals 16 residues. Germline CDR1 and CDR2: LNHDA and SQIVND (reference sequence).

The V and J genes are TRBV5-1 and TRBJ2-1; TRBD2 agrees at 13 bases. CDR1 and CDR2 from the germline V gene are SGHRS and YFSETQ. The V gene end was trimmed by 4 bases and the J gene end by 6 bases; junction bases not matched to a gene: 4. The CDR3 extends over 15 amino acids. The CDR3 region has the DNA TGCGCCAGCAGCCCCGGACTAGCGGGAGCCAATGAGCAGTTCTTC. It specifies CASSPGLAGANEQFF. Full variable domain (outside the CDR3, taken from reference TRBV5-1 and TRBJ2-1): KAGVTQTPRYLIKTRGQQVTLSCSPISGHRSVSWYQQTPGQGLQFLFEYFSETQRNKGNFPGRFSGRQFSNSRSEMNVSTLELGDSALYLCASSPGLAGANEQFFGPGTRLTVL.

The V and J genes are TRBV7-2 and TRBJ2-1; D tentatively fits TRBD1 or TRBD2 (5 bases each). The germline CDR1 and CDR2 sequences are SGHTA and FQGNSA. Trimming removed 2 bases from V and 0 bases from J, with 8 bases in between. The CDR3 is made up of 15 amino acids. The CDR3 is CASSLIGGSYNEQFF. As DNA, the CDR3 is TGTGCCAGCAGCTTAATTGGGGGCTCCTACAATGAGCAGTTCTTC. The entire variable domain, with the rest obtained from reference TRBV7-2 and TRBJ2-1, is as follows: GAGVSQSPSNKVTEKGKDVELRCDPISGHTALYWYRQSLGQGLEFLIYFQGNSAPDKSGLPSDRFSAERTGGSVSTLTIQRTQQEDSAVYLCASSLIGGSYNEQFFGPGTRLTVL.

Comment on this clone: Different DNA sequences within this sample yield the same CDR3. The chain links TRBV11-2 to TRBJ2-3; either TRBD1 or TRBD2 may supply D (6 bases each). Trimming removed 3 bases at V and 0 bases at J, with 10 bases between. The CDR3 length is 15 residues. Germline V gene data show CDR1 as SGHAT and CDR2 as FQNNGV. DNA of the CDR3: TGTGCCAGCAGCTTGCGGGACACCAGCACAGATACGCAGTATTTT. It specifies CASSLRDTSTDTQYF.

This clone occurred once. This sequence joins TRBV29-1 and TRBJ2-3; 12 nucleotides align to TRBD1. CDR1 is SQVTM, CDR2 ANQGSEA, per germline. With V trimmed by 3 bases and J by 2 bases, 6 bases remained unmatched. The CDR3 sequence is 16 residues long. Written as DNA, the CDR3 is TGCAGCGTTGAGGGACAGGGGGCCTCAGCCACAGATACGCAGTATTTT. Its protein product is CSVEGQGASATDTQYF.

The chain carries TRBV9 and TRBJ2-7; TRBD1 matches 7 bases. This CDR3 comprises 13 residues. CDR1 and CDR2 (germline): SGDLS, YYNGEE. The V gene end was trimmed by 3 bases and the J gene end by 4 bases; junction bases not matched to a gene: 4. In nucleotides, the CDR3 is TGTGCCAGCAGCGCTGAACAGGGGTACGAGCAGTACTTC. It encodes CASSAEQGYEQYF.

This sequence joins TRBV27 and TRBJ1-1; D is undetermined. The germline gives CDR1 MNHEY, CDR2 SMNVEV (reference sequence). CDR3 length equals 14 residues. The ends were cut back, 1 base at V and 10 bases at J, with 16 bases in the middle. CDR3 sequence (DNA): TGTGCCAGCAGTTTATGGGGTGGGAGCGACGGAGCTTTCTTT. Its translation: CASSLWGGSDGAFF.

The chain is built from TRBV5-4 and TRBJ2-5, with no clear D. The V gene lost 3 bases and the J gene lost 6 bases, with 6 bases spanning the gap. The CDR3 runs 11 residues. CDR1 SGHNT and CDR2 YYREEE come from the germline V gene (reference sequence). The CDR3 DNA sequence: TGTGCCAGCAGCTCGACCCAGACCCAGTACTTC. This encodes CASSSTQTQYF.